A single sample gave rise to the 2 T cell receptor beta chains below, sequenced in a study of spatial heterogeneity in lung cancer. Study-level results: Tracking of tumor mutation counts was seen in expanded intratumoral alpha and beta TCR counts.

These receptors are not linked to any known antigen. Stated time point: sample taken at primary tumor resection. Using its own MiXCR run on the 5' RACE reads, TCRdb lists one record per CDR3 protein. This sample carries a few thousand distinct CDR3 sequences, about 7.7% of them seen once, and the ten largest clones take under 30%. Sequenced material: lung tumor tissue, taken at surgery. Receptors were obtained from a female donor with early-stage non-small cell lung cancer.

Regarding this clonotype: A library made for alpha chains picked up this beta chain off target, so its size means little. The chain uses TRBV20-1 and TRBJ2-1; TRBD1 aligns across 8 bases. There are 15 residues in the CDR3. V trimming: 6 bases; J trimming: 0 bases; junction bases outside the gene matches: 7. CDR1 DFQATT and CDR2 SNEGSKA come from the germline V gene (reference sequence). As DNA, the CDR3 is TGCAGTGCGAGGACAGGGAGTAGCTCCTACAATGAGCAGTTCTTC. This translates into CSARTGSSSYNEQFF.

This clonotype was recorded at least ten times. A library made for alpha chains picked up this beta chain off target, so its size means little. The CDR3: CASSWTSYEQYF. DNA of the CDR3: TGTGCCAGCAGTTGGACTAGCTACGAGCAGTACTTC. V usage is TRBV27 and J usage is TRBJ2-7; TRBD2 matches 7 bases. The CDR3 runs to 12 residues. With 4 bases clipped from V and 3 bases from J, the junction kept 0 bases outside the gene matches. CDR1 is MNHEY, CDR2 SMNVEV, per germline (reference sequence).